The entry below gives a single T cell receptor beta chain sequence along with its context. The source of the sample is a study of blood T cell repertoires in COVID-19. Sequenced by immunoSEQ multiplex PCR; TCRdb stores in-frame clones only, minus some. This sample has some 240,000 clones, with 90% to 95% found just once. The CDR3 is made up of 19 amino acids. V shed 0 bases, J shed 2 bases, and the junction held 8 bases outside the gene matches. Germline CDR1 and CDR2: LNHNV and YYDKDF (reference sequence). The clonotype originates from a man in his sixties with COVID-19, enrolled during active disease. Specimen: peripheral blood. The chain employs TRBV15 and TRBJ2-1; 12 bases fit TRBD2. The CDR3 nucleotides are TGTGCCACCAGCAGAGATCTGCTAGCGGGAGGGAGGACCTACAATGAGCAGTTCTTC. Encoded protein: CATSRDLLAGGRTYNEQFF. Combining the CDR3 with reference TRBV15 and TRBJ2-1 gives the whole variable domain DAMVIQNPRYQVTQFGKPVTLSCSQTLNHNVMYWYQQKSSQAPKLLFHYYDKDFNNEADTPDNFQSRRPNTSFCFLDIRSPGLGDTAMYLCATSRDLLAGGRTYNEQFFGPGTRLTVL.